Each of the 10 T cell receptor beta chains below was sequenced from the same sample in a study of OX40 agonist ivuxolimab in advanced cancers. Sequenced by immunoSEQ multiplex PCR; TCRdb stores in-frame clones only, minus some. The table shows some 76,000 clones, with roughly nine tenths occurring only once. The input for sequencing was CD4+ or CD8+ T cells sorted from blood, taken in a trial of the OX40 agonist ivuxolimab. Receptor source: an adult with an advanced solid tumor such as melanoma, head and neck, liver or kidney cancer.

The V and J genes are TRBV6-6 and TRBJ1-5, with unresolved D. Germline CDR1 MNHNY, CDR2 SVGAGI (reference sequence). The CDR3 has 13 amino acids. The V gene lost 1 base and the J gene lost 5 bases, with 6 bases spanning the gap. The chain's CDR3 is CASSYYRDQPQHF. Written as DNA, the CDR3 is TGTGCCAGCAGTTACTATCGGGATCAGCCCCAGCATTTT.

This sequence joins TRBV4-3 and TRBJ2-7; D is ambiguous. V lost 0 bases to trimming and J lost 1 base, with 7 bases between them. The germline V gene has CDR1 LGHNA and CDR2 YSLEER. The CDR3 covers 14 residues. CDR3 sequence: CASSQDRLSYEQYF. Written as DNA, the CDR3 is TGCGCCAGCAGCCAAGATAGGCTGTCCTACGAGCAGTACTTC.

This sequence joins TRBV28 and TRBJ1-2; D is ambiguous. V lost 2 bases and J 2 bases, leaving 6 bases between the germline ends. This CDR3 has 13 amino acids. Per the germline V gene, CDR1 is MDHEN and CDR2 is SYDVKM. The chain's CDR3 is CASSLSPNYGYTF. Here the CDR3 DNA reads TGTGCCAGCAGTTTAAGTCCCAACTATGGCTACACCTTC.

The rearrangement links TRBV7-2 to TRBJ2-3; no firm D call. The CDR3 is 13 residues long. CDR1 and CDR2 from the germline V gene are SGHTA and FQGNSA. V was shortened by 5 bases and J by 1 base, with 7 bases between the two germline ends. The DNA for the CDR3 is TGTGCCAGCAGCCTCCAACGCACAGATACGCAGTATTTT. Translating gives CASSLQRTDTQYF.

The chain links TRBV5-1 to TRBJ1-1; no clear D. CDR3 length: 12 amino acids. The germline V gene has CDR1 SGHRS and CDR2 YFSETQ. V dropped 4 bases and J dropped 5 bases, with 9 bases sitting between them. This CDR3 reads CASSPGQTEAFF. The CDR3 bases are TGCGCCAGCAGCCCGGGCCAGACTGAAGCTTTCTTT.

The genes are TRBV11-2 and TRBJ1-4, with D possibly matching TRBD1 (6 bases). CDR1 is SGHAT, CDR2 FQNNGV, per germline. The CDR3 has 17 residues. V dropped 1 base and J dropped 0 bases, with 12 bases sitting between them. This CDR3 is CASSLGRGKATNEKLFF. CDR3 DNA sequence: TGTGCCAGCAGCTTAGGAAGGGGGAAGGCAACTAATGAAAAACTGTTTTTT.

V is TRBV7-2 and J is TRBJ2-7; no clear D gene. The ends were cut back, 1 base at V and 6 bases at J, with 4 bases in the middle. Germline CDR1 SGHTA, CDR2 FQGNSA. The CDR3 length is 11 residues. CDR3 sequence (DNA): TGTGCCAGCAGCTTAGGGGCCGAGCAGTACTTC. This translates into CASSLGAEQYF.

This clone was recorded once. J is TRBJ2-2 and V is TRBV7-8; 7 nucleotides agree with TRBD1. Germline CDR1 and CDR2: SGHVS and FQNEAQ. CDR3 size: 16 residues. V shed 4 bases, J shed 4 bases, and the junction held 9 bases outside the gene matches. The CDR3 coding sequence is TGTGCCAGCAGCTCGTTCGAGGGGGCGAGCACCGGGGAGCTGTTTTTT. Its protein product is CASSSFEGASTGELFF.

CDR3 DNA sequence: TGTGCCAGCAGCACCCGGACTAGCGGGAATGGTGGTGAGCAGTTCTTC. This encodes CASSTRTSGNGGEQFF. The V gene is TRBV7-2, the J gene TRBJ2-1; 12 bases are a match to TRBD2. Per the germline V gene, CDR1 is SGHTA and CDR2 is FQGNSA. The ends lost 5 bases at V and 9 bases at J; junction bases unmatched: 11. CDR3 length: 16 amino acids. The whole variable domain, remainder taken from reference TRBV7-2 and TRBJ2-1, is GAGVSQSPSNKVTEKGKDVELRCDPISGHTALYWYRQSLGQGLEFLIYFQGNSAPDKSGLPSDRFSAERTGGSVSTLTIQRTQQEDSAVYLCASSTRTSGNGGEQFFGPGTRLTVL.

The V and J genes are TRBV2 and TRBJ2-1; D is ambiguous. The CDR3 length is 15 residues. V was pared by 2 bases and J by 10 bases, with 18 bases between. Germline-derived CDR1 and CDR2 are SNHLY and FYNNEI. As DNA, the CDR3 is TGTGCCAGCAGTGAAAGGCTAGTCGACTCTGGCGAGCAGTTCTTC. Amino acids: CASSERLVDSGEQFF. Full variable domain (rest looked up from reference TRBV2 and TRBJ2-1): EPEVTQTPSHQVTQMGQEVILRCVPISNHLYFYWYRQILGQKVEFLVSFYNNEISEKSEIFDDQFSVERPDGSNFTLKIRSTKLEDSAMYFCASSERLVDSGEQFFGPGTRLTVL.